This entry lists 20 T cell receptor beta chains sequenced from one sample in a study of T cell clonotyping in hematopoietic cell transplantation (dated by TCRdb to about 2021). Libraries were prepared through the immunoSEQ multiplex PCR assay. Not all clones reach the TCRdb copy of this immuneACCESS table, which keeps in-frame sequences only. Checked studies attribute under half of the gap to unresolved V genes and leave the rest unexplained. Counted in this sample were 35,000 to 45,000 clones; approximately 94% of them appeared once. Of the sample, over 0.65% falls within the top ten clones. Sample: peripheral blood mononuclear cells. The receptors originated from a woman between 50 and 59 years old in good health. Some clones in this sample may be carry-over from other donors' samples.

J is TRBJ2-3 and V is TRBV12-5; 9 nucleotides align to TRBD1. This CDR3 comprises 18 residues. The germline CDR1 and CDR2 sequences are LGHNT and FRNRAP. Losses at the gene ends were 6 bases for V and 5 bases for J; bases not matched to a gene: 18. This CDR3 is CASGPDRGFEPRGDTQYF. CDR3 nucleotide sequence: TGTGCTAGTGGCCCGGACAGGGGTTTTGAGCCTCGAGGAGATACGCAGTATTTT.

Turning to this clone: One end of the junction varies from germline; a read error may be responsible. Other nucleotide sequences from this sample produce the same CDR3. This sequence joins TRBV2 and TRBJ1-1; the D gene is possibly TRBD1 (6 bases). Germline loops: CDR1 SNHLY, CDR2 FYNNEI. This CDR3 spans 16 amino acids. DNA for the CDR3: TGTGCCAGCAGCCCCGGGACTCAATCTGGGGACACTGAGGCTTTCTTT. This codes for CASSPGTQSGDTEAFF.

This chain connects TRBV4-3 to TRBJ2-2; 9 positions agree with TRBD2. Germline V gene data show CDR1 as LGHNA and CDR2 as YSLEER. The CDR3 has 16 residues. V dropped 4 bases and J dropped 0; count of bases not matched to a gene: 3. The chain's CDR3 is CASSRSGGANTGELFF. The CDR3 nucleotides read TGCGCCAGCAGCCGTAGCGGGGGTGCGAACACCGGGGAGCTGTTTTTT.

This clone was seen just once. V usage is TRBV12-5 and J usage is TRBJ1-2; 7 bases line up with TRBD1. The CDR3 loop spans 14 amino acids. The germline gives CDR1 LGHNT, CDR2 FRNRAP. V dropped 5 bases and J dropped 4; count of bases not matched to a gene: 7. The CDR3 region has the DNA TGTGCTAGTGGTCAGACAGGGATCATCTATGGCTACACCTTC. As protein: CASGQTGIIYGYTF.

This chain connects TRBV5-6 to TRBJ2-5; no reliable D call. The V end lost 4 bases, the J end lost 7 bases, and 5 bases lay between the germline ends. The germline V gene has CDR1 SGHDT and CDR2 YYEEEE. The CDR3 is 10 residues long. The CDR3 sequence: CASSGVTQYF. DNA for the CDR3: TGTGCCAGCAGCGGGGTGACCCAGTACTTC.

This chain joins TRBV7-9 and TRBJ2-7; maybe TRBD1 (5 bases). Trimming stripped 3 bases from V and 6 bases from J, with 12 bases between. Germline V gives CDR1 SEHNR, CDR2 FQNEAQ (reference sequence). This CDR3 comprises 13 residues. The CDR3 DNA follows: TGTGCCAGCAGCTTGTTAGGGCAGGGCGAGCAGTACTTC. Translated: CASSLLGQGEQYF. The variable domain in full, with the rest retrieved from reference TRBV7-9 and TRBJ2-7, is DTGVSQNPRHKITKRGQNVTFRCDPISEHNRLYWYRQTLGQGPEFLTYFQNEAQLEKSRLLSDRFSAERPKGSFSTLEIQRTEQGDSAMYLCASSLLGQGEQYFGPGTRLTVT.

V and J are TRBV11-2 and TRBJ2-1; D gene unclear. CDR1 is SGHAT and CDR2 is FQNNGV in the germline V gene. Trimming cost V 1 base and J 8 bases, with 6 bases left between them. This CDR3 is 12 amino acids long. The CDR3 sequence is CASSLGGDEQFF. In nucleotides, the CDR3 is TGTGCCAGCAGCTTAGGTGGGGATGAGCAGTTCTTC.

This chain connects TRBV19 to TRBJ2-5, with 10 bases lining up with TRBD2. V shed 6 bases and J 0 bases; nucleotides not matched to a gene: 4. The CDR3 contains 15 residues. Germline V gene data show CDR1 as LNHDA and CDR2 as SQIVND (reference sequence). Written as DNA, the CDR3 is TGTGCCAGTAGCATCACTAGCGGGGACCAAGAGACCCAGTACTTC. It specifies CASSITSGDQETQYF.

This clone appeared once. The chain combines TRBV6-5 with TRBJ1-2, with D perhaps matching TRBD1 (5 bases). V was pared by 6 bases and J by 8 bases, with 13 bases between. Germline V gene lookup returns CDR1 MNHEY and CDR2 SVGAGI. This CDR3 has 12 amino acids. This CDR3 reads CASRLGAYGYTF. Here the CDR3 DNA reads TGTGCCAGCAGACTAGGGGCTTACGGCTACACCTTC.

This chain's CDR3 is CASSIRGGSYTGELFF. The CDR3 DNA is TGCGCCAGCAGCATCCGCGGGGGGTCCTACACCGGGGAGCTGTTTTTT. The chain joins TRBV4-1 to TRBJ2-2, with TRBD2 identical over 8 bases. The ends lost 5 bases at V and 3 bases at J; junction bases unmatched: 8. This CDR3 is 16 amino acids long. Germline CDR1 reads MGHRA; CDR2 reads YSYEKL.

The V call is TRBV7-3, the J call TRBJ2-2; TRBD1 agrees at 7 bases. Germline CDR1 SGHTA, CDR2 FQGTGA. The ends lost 4 bases at V and 0 bases at J; junction bases unmatched: 5. The CDR3 totals 16 residues. DNA of the CDR3: TGTGCCAGCAGCTATACAGGGGCCGCGAACACCGGGGAGCTGTTTTTT. This gives the protein CASSYTGAANTGELFF.

The chain carries TRBV7-9 and TRBJ1-1; weak D call: TRBD1 (5 bases). V dropped 11 bases and J dropped 11 bases, with 18 bases sitting between them. There are 11 residues in the CDR3. Germline V gene lookup returns CDR1 SEHNR and CDR2 FQNEAQ (reference sequence). The CDR3: CAGDWGTEAFF. CDR3 nucleotide sequence: TGTGCCGGGGACTGGGGGACCGAGGCTTTCTTT. The whole variable domain, remainder taken from reference TRBV7-9 and TRBJ1-1, is DTGVSQNPRHKITKRGQNVTFRCDPISEHNRLYWYRQTLGQGPEFLTYFQNEAQLEKSRLLSDRFSAERPKGSFSTLEIQRTEQGDSAMYLCAGDWGTEAFFGQGTRLTVV.

The gene calls are TRBV10-3 and TRBJ2-2; 7 bases align to TRBD1. J was trimmed by 6 bases and V by 2 bases; bases with no gene match: 12. Germline loops: CDR1 ENHRY, CDR2 SYGVKD. The CDR3 spans 17 residues. CDR3 nucleotide sequence: TGTGCCATCAGTGAGCCCAGACAGGGTGGTATCTCCGGGGAGCTGTTTTTT. It yields the protein CAISEPRQGGISGELFF.

The chain recombines TRBV6-1 with TRBJ1-4; D ambiguous. Trimming stripped 1 base from V and 6 bases from J, with 6 bases between. CDR3 length equals 13 residues. Germline V gene data show CDR1 as MNHNS and CDR2 as SASEGT. The CDR3 region has the DNA TGTGCCAGCAGTGAAGTAGGTTATGAAAAACTGTTTTTT. It specifies CASSEVGYEKLFF.

V usage is TRBV4-1 and J usage is TRBJ1-1; perhaps TRBD1 as D (6 bases). Germline CDR1 is MGHRA and CDR2 is YSYEKL. V gave up 4 bases and J gave up 2 bases, with 11 bases separating them. CDR3 length: 14 residues. CDR3 sequence (DNA): TGCGCCAGCAGCCCCCGTGGGGGCAACACTGAAGCTTTCTTT. It yields the protein CASSPRGGNTEAFF.

The chain recombines TRBV7-9 with TRBJ1-2; maybe TRBD1 (6 bases). The V end lost 5 bases, the J end lost 4 bases, and 14 bases lay between the germline ends. This CDR3 is 14 amino acids long. CDR1 SEHNR and CDR2 FQNEAQ come from the germline V gene (reference sequence). The CDR3 here is CASSEAGTSYGYTF. The CDR3 DNA is TGTGCCAGCAGCGAGGCCGGGACAAGCTATGGCTACACCTTC.

This rearrangement joins TRBV27 to TRBJ2-2; D not certain. The length of the CDR3 is 12 residues. The germline V and J ends were trimmed by 6 bases and 1 base, with 3 bases remaining between them. Germline CDR1 and CDR2: MNHEY and SMNVEV (reference sequence). The CDR3 DNA reads TGTGCCAGCAGACTGAACACCGGGGAGCTGTTTTTT. This translates into CASRLNTGELFF.

This clone was recorded only once. The chain carries TRBV6-5 and TRBJ1-4; no firm D call. The CDR3 has 16 residues. CDR1 is MNHEY, CDR2 SVGAGI, per germline. Deletions cut 2 bases from V and 0 bases from J, with 10 bases between. The CDR3 sequence: CASSYGRAPTNEKLFF. The CDR3 bases are TGTGCCAGCAGTTACGGGCGAGCTCCAACTAATGAAAAACTGTTTTTT.

This sequence joins TRBV29-1 and TRBJ2-1; weak D call: TRBD1 (5 bases). CDR3 length: 16 amino acids. With 0 bases removed from V and 2 bases from J, the gap between germline ends came to 14 bases. Germline CDR1 and CDR2: SQVTM and ANQGSEA. CDR3 DNA sequence: TGCAGCGTTGAAGATTTGGCAGGGCTAGCCTACAATGAGCAGTTCTTC. The encoded protein is CSVEDLAGLAYNEQFF.

J is TRBJ1-6 and V is TRBV30; a possible D gene is TRBD1 (5 bases). CDR3 length equals 13 residues. The V gene's germline CDR1 is GTSNPN and CDR2 SVGIG (reference sequence). Trimming removed 5 bases at V and 7 bases at J, with 12 bases between. The CDR3 DNA reads as TGTGCCTGGGACGGGGGGAGGAATTCACCCCTCCACTTT. Its translation: CAWDGGRNSPLHF. The full variable domain, in which reference TRBV30 and TRBJ1-6 provide the parts outside the CDR3, is SQTIHQWPATLVQPVGSPLSLECTVEGTSNPNLYWYRQAAGRGLQLLFYSVGIGQISSEVPQNLSASRPQDRQFILSSKKLLLSDSGFYLCAWDGGRNSPLHFGNGTRLTVT.